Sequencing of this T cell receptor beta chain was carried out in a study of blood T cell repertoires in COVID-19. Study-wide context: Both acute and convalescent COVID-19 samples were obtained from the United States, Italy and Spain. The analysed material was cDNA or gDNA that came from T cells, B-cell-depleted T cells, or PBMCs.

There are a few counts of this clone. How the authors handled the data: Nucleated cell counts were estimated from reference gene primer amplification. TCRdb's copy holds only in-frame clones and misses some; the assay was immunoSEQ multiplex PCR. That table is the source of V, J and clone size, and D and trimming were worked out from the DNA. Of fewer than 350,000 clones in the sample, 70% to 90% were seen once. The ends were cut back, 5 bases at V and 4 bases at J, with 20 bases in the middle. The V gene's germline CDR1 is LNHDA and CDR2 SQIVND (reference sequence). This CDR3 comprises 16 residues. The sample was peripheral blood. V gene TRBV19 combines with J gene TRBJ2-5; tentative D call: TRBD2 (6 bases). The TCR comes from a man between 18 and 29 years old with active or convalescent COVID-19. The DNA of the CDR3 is TGTGCCAGTAGTCCTCGCTCTGGGGGAGGCGGAGAGACCCAGTACTTC. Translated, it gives CASSPRSGGGGETQYF.